This TCR beta chain was retrieved from a study of T cells in Graves' hyperthyroidism and ophthalmopathy. To note about this clonotype: Its antigen is not known.

RNA transcripts were the template for amplifying TCR beta CDR3 regions. Using the HTBI primer set, a first-round RT-PCR was run on the TCR CDR3. TCRdb passed the multiplex PCR reads through MiXCR, listing each CDR3 protein once. The sample holds about 210,000 distinct CDR3 sequences, 17% seen once. This CDR3 has 15 residues. Germline CDR1 reads SGHKS; CDR2 reads YYEKEE (reference sequence). V was clipped by 6 bases and J by 3 bases; unmatched bases: 9. General study points: Blood also carried most thyroid clonotypes expanded above 0.001.

The genes are TRBV5-5 and TRBJ2-7, with 10 nucleotides matching TRBD2. The clonotype comes from a man aged 50 to 59 with Graves' hyperthyroidism. Source material: blood. Written as DNA, the CDR3 is TGTGCCAGCACCGTTTCACTAGCGGGGTTCTACGAGCAGTACTTC. This sequence encodes CASTVSLAGFYEQYF. Full variable domain (outside the CDR3, taken from reference TRBV5-5 and TRBJ2-7): DAGVTQSPTHLIKTRGQQVTLRCSPISGHKSVSWYQQVLGQGPQFIFQYYEKEERGRGNFPDRFSARQFPNYSSELNVNALLLGDSALYLCASTVSLAGFYEQYFGPGTRLTVT.